The sequence of this T cell receptor beta chain was determined in a study of cytomegalovirus exposure and HLA in healthy donors. Study-level results: TCR beta sequences numbering around 15,000 were associated with HLA alleles at 0.05 false discovery rate in a later analysis. TCR beta V- and J-gene trimming, according to a later analysis, was linked to a missense DCLRE1C variant.

With respect to this clone: Its specificity is unknown.

The study ran its PCR with 60 Vbeta and 13 Jbeta primers. Repertoires were generated with immunoSEQ multiplex PCR, while TCRdb's copy carries only in-frame clones and drops some. The listing contains about 120,000 clones. Germline CDR1 reads MNHEY; CDR2 reads SVGAGI. The V gene end was trimmed by 4 bases and the J gene end by 1 base; junction bases not matched to a gene: 6. The CDR3 runs to 15 residues. The chain uses TRBV6-5 and TRBJ2-5, with 7 bases fitting TRBD1. The source material was PBMCs. The receptor was isolated from a man aged 25 to 40 in good health and CMV-seronegative. CDR3: CASSSSDRAQETQYF. CDR3 coding DNA: TGTGCCAGCAGTTCCTCCGACAGGGCCCAAGAGACCCAGTACTTC.